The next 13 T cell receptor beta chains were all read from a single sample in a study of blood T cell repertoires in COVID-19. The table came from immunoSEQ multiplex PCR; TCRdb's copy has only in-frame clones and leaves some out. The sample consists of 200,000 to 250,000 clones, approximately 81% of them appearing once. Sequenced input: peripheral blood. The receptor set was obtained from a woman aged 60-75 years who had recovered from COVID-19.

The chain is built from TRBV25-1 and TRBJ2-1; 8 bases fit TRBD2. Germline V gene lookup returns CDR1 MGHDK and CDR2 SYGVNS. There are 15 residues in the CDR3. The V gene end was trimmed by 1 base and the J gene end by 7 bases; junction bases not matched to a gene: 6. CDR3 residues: CASSESGGGRNEQFF. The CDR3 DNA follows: TGTGCCAGCAGTGAATCGGGCGGGGGGAGGAATGAGCAGTTCTTC.

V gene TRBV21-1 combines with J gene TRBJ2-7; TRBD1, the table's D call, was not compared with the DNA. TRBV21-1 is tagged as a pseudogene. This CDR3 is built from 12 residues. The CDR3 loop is CASPGQGTEQYF. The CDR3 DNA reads TGTGCCAGCCCGGGACAGGGGACCGAGCAGTACTTC.

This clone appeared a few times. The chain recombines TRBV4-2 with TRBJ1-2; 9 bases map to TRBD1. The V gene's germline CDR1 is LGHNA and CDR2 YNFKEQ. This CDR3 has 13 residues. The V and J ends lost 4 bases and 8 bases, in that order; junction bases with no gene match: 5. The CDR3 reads CASSRDRVGGYTF. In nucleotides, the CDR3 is TGTGCCAGCAGCCGGGACAGGGTGGGAGGCTACACCTTC.

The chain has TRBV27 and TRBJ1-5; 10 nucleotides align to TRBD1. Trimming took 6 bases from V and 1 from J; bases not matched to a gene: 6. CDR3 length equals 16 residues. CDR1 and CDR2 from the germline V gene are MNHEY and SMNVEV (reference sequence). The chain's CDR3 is CASSPGTGVSNQPQHF. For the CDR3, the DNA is TGTGCCAGCAGCCCCGGGACAGGGGTAAGCAATCAGCCCCAGCATTTT.

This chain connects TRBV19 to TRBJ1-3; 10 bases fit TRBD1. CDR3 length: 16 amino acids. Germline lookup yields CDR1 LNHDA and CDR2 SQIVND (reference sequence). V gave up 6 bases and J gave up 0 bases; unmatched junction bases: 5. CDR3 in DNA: TGTGCCAGTAGGCCGGGACAGGGGTACTCTGGAAACACCATATATTTT. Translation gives CASRPGQGYSGNTIYF. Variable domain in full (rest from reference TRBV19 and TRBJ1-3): DGGITQSPKYLFRKEGQNVTLSCEQNLNHDAMYWYRQDPGQGLRLIYYSQIVNDFQKGDIAEGYSVSREKKESFPLTVTSAQKNPTAFYLCASRPGQGYSGNTIYFGEGSWLTVV.

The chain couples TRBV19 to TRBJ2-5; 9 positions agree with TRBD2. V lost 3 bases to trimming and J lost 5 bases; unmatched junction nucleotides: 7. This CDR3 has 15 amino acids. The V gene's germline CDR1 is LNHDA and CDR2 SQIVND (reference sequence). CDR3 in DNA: TGTGCCAGTAGTATCCTAGCGGGGTTGACGGAGACCCAGTACTTC. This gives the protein CASSILAGLTETQYF.

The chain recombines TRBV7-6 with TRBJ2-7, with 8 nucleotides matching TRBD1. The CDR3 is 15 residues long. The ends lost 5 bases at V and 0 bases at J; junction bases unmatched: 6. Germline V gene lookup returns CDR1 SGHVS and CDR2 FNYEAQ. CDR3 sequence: CASSTRQGFSYEQYF. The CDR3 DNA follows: TGTGCCAGCAGCACCAGACAGGGGTTCTCCTACGAGCAGTACTTC.

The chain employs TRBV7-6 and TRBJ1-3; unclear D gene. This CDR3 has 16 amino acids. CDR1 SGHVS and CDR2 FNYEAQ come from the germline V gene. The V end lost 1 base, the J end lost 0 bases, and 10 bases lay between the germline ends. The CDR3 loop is CASSLVSAGSGNTIYF. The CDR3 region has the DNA TGTGCCAGCAGCTTAGTTAGTGCAGGCTCTGGAAACACCATATATTTT.

CDR3 in DNA: TGCAGCGTTGATGGACTAGCGAGAAACCCCACAGATACGCAGTATTTT. It yields the protein CSVDGLARNPTDTQYF. The V and J genes are TRBV29-1 and TRBJ2-3; TRBD2 matches at 9 bases. This CDR3 has 16 amino acids. Trimming took 3 bases from V and 2 from J; bases not matched to a gene: 9. Per the germline V gene, CDR1 is SQVTM and CDR2 is ANQGSEA.

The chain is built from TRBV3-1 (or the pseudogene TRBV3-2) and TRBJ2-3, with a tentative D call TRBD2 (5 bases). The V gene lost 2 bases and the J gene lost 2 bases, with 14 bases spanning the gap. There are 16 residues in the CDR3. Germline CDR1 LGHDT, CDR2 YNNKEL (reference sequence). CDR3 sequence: CASSQKSGGVTDTQYF. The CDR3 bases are TGTGCCAGCAGCCAAAAGTCTGGAGGAGTCACAGATACGCAGTATTTT.

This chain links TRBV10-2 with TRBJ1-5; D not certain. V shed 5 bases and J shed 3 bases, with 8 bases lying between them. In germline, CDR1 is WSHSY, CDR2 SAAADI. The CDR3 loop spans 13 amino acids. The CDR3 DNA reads TGCGCCAGCAGTCTTCAGATCAATCAGCCCCAGCATTTT. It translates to CASSLQINQPQHF.

The CDR3 loop is CASSPGTSGGSSYNEQFF. The CDR3, as DNA: TGTGCCAGCAGCCCTGGGACTAGCGGGGGTTCCTCCTACAATGAGCAGTTCTTC. This rearrangement joins TRBV7-2 to TRBJ2-1, with 14 bases fitting TRBD2. Looked up from germline, CDR1 is SGHTA and CDR2 is FQGNSA. The junction had 6 bases not matched to a gene; V was cut back by 5 bases and J by 0 bases. The CDR3 sequence is 18 residues long. Supplemented by reference TRBV7-2 and TRBJ2-1, the full variable domain reads GAGVSQSPSNKVTEKGKDVELRCDPISGHTALYWYRQSLGQGLEFLIYFQGNSAPDKSGLPSDRFSAERTGGSVSTLTIQRTQQEDSAVYLCASSPGTSGGSSYNEQFFGPGTRLTVL.

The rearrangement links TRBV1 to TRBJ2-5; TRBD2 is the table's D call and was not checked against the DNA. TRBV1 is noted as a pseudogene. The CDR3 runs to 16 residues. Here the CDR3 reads CTSSHPSGENQETQYF. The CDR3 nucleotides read TGCACCAGCAGCCATCCTAGCGGGGAGAACCAAGAGACCCAGTACTTC.